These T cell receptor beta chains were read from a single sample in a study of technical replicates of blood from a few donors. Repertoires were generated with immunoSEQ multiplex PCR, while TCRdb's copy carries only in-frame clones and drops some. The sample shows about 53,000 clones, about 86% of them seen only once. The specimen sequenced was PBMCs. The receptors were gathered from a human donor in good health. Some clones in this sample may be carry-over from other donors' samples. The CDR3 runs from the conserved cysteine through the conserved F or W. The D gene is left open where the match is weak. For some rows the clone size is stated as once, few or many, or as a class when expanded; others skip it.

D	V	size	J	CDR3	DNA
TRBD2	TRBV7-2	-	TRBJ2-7	CASSGPSGGSSEQYF	TGTGCCAGCAGCGGTCCCAGCGGGGGCTCTTCCGAGCAGTACTTC
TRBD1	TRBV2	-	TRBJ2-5	CASSDLTGETQYF	TGTGCCAGCAGTGACCTGACAGGGGAGACCCAGTACTTC
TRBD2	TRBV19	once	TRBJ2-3	CASSIIAGVADTQYF	TGTGCCAGTAGTATTATAGCGGGAGTAGCAGATACGCAGTATTTT
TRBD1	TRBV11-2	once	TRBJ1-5	CASSADRYQPQHF	TGTGCCAGCAGCGCGGACAGGTATCAGCCCCAGCATTTT
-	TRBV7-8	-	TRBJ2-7	CASSSTGRRSLTEQYF	TGTGCCAGCAGCTCCACAGGGAGAAGGTCCCTTACAGAGCAGTACTTC
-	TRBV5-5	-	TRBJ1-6	CASTWGVSPLHF	TGTGCCAGCACTTGGGGGGTTTCACCCCTCCACTTT
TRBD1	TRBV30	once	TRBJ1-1	CAWSVGTGIHTEAFF	TGTGCCTGGAGTGTAGGGACAGGGATTCACACTGAAGCTTTCTTT
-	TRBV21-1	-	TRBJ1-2	CASSPGWGTVEDNYGYTF	TGTGCCAGCAGCCCCGGTTGGGGCACGGTCGAGGATAACTATGGCTACACCTTC
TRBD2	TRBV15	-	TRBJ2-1	CATSRELAREQFF	TGTGCCACCAGCAGAGAACTAGCGCGGGAGCAGTTCTTC
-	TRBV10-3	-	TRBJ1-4	CAISELASGTNEKLFF	TGTGCCATCAGTGAATTGGCCTCAGGAACTAATGAAAAACTGTTTTTT
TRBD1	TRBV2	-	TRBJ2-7	CASRTDRGHYEQYF	TGTGCCAGCAGGACGGACAGGGGGCACTACGAGCAGTACTTC
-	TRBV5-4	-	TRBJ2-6	CASSLPGTGANVLTF	TGTGCCAGCAGCTTGCCGGGAACTGGGGCCAACGTCCTGACTTTC
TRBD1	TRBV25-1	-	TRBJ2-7	CASSGQGLYEQYF	TGTGCCAGCTCCGGACAGGGGCTCTACGAGCAGTACTTC
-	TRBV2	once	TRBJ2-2	CASSGTVNTGELFF	TGTGCCAGCAGTGGGACTGTCAACACCGGGGAGCTGTTTTTT
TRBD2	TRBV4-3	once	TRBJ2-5	CASSQTSGGGETQYF	TGCGCCAGCAGCCAGACAAGCGGGGGCGGCGAGACCCAGTACTTC
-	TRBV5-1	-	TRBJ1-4	CASSLQGRDNEKLFF	TGCGCCAGCAGCCTCCAGGGTAGGGATAATGAAAAACTGTTTTTT
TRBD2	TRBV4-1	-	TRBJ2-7	CASSQDPPSGIADEQYF	TGCGCCAGCAGCCAAGATCCCCCTAGCGGGATCGCGGACGAGCAGTACTTC
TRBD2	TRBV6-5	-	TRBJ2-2	CASSYSSGGLTGELFF	TGTGCCAGCAGTTACTCATCGGGGGGTCTCACCGGGGAGCTGTTTTTT
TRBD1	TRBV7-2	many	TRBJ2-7	CASSRDRDYEQYF	TGTGCCAGCAGCAGGGACAGAGACTACGAGCAGTACTTC
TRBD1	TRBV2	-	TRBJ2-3	CASSDDRAAPDTQYF	TGTGCCAGCAGTGACGACAGGGCTGCCCCAGATACGCAGTATTTT
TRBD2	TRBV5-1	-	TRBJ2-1	CASSILTSGMANEQFF	TGCGCCAGCAGCATACTGACTAGCGGGATGGCCAATGAGCAGTTCTTC
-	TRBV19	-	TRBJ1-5	CASSISGGNQPQHF	TGTGCCAGTAGTATCTCAGGGGGCAATCAGCCCCAGCATTTT
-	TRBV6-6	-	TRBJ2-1	CASSPYPNEQFF	TGTGCCAGCAGTCCTTATCCCAATGAGCAGTTCTTC
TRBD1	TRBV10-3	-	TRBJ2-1	CAISDLGGNNEQFF	TGTGCCATCAGTGATTTAGGGGGCAACAATGAGCAGTTCTTC
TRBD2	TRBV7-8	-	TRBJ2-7	CASSRSGKEQYF	TGTGCCAGCAGCCGTAGCGGGAAGGAGCAGTACTTC
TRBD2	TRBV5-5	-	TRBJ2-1	CASSLAGAPNNEQFF	TGTGCCAGCAGCTTAGCGGGGGCTCCCAACAATGAGCAGTTCTTC
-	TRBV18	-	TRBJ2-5	CASSPPSRETQYF	TGTGCCAGCTCACCACCCTCCAGAGAGACCCAGTACTTC
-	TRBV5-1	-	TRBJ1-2	CASSFPGSLGYTF	TGCGCCAGCAGCTTCCCAGGATCCCTTGGCTACACCTTC